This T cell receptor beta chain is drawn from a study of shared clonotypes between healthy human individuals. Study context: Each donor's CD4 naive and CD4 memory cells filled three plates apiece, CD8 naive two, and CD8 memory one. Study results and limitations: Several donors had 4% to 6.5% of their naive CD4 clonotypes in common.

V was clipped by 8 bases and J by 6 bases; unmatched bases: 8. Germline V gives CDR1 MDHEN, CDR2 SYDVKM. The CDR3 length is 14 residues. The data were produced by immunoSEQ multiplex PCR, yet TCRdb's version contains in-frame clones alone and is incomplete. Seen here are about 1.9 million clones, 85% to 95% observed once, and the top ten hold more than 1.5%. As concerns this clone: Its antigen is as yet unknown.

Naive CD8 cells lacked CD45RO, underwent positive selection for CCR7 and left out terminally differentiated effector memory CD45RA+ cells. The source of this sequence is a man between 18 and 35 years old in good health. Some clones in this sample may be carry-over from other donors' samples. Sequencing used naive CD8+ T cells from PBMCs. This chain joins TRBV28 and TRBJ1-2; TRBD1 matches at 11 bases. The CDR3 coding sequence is TGTGCCAGCCTGGACAGGGGGCATCTAGATGGCTACACCTTC. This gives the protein CASLDRGHLDGYTF.